Listed below are T cell receptor beta chains from one sample, sequenced in a study of memory CD4+ T cells and cytomegalovirus serostatus. TCRdb's table, derived via immunoSEQ multiplex PCR, lists solely in-frame clones and lacks some. The data show roughly 84,000 clones, approximately 84% seen once. The sequenced sample consisted of memory CD4+ T cells from blood. Source of these receptors: an adult in good health and CMV-seronegative. Each CDR3 is given with its conserved first and last residue. The order of the fields is D gene, clone size, J gene, V gene, CDR3 protein, CDR3 DNA. A D gene is named only where the DNA matches it firmly. Size is omitted from some rows. Given values are once, few, many or a class for expanded clones.

>-|-|TRBJ1-5|TRBV6-1
CASSENQLEPQHF
TGTGCCAGCAGTGAAAATCAGTTGGAGCCCCAGCATTTT
>-|-|TRBJ1-6|TRBV27
CASSSQRTLQDSPLHF
TGTGCCAGCAGTTCCCAACGGACCCTACAAGATTCACCCCTCCACTTT
>TRBD1|-|TRBJ1-5|TRBV7-8
CASSPRVQGGQPQHF
TGTGCCAGCAGTCCTAGGGTGCAGGGGGGACAGCCCCAGCATTTT
>TRBD1|-|TRBJ2-5|TRBV7-2
CASTVGTGQETQYF
TGTGCCAGCACCGTCGGGACAGGACAAGAGACCCAGTACTTC
>-|-|TRBJ1-2|TRBV14
CASSQDQVYGYTF
TGTGCCAGCAGCCAAGACCAAGTCTATGGCTACACCTTC
>-|-|TRBJ1-5|TRBV6-1
CASSELATGSNQPQHF
TGTGCCAGCAGTGAGCTGGCGACAGGCAGCAATCAGCCCCAGCATTTT
>-|-|TRBJ2-5|TRBV27
CASSLDPQETQYF
TGTGCCAGCAGTTTGGATCCACAAGAGACCCAGTACTTC
>TRBD1|-|TRBJ2-2|TRBV6-5
CASSYVTGIGELFF
TGTGCCAGCAGTTACGTGACAGGGATCGGGGAGCTGTTTTTT
>-|-|TRBJ2-2|TRBV6-1
CASSEGSTGRGGELFF
TGTGCCAGCAGTGAGGGGAGTACCGGTCGGGGCGGGGAGCTGTTTTTT
>-|-|TRBJ2-7|TRBV7-9
CAVSRGIYEQYF
TGTGCCGTCAGTAGGGGGATCTACGAGCAGTACTTC
>TRBD1|-|TRBJ2-7|TRBV19
CASSTDRDGSEQYF
TGTGCCAGTAGCACGGACAGGGACGGAAGCGAGCAGTACTTC
>-|-|TRBJ2-7|TRBV2
CASGRLGGYEQYF
TGTGCCAGCGGTAGGCTGGGGGGCTACGAGCAGTACTTC
>-|-|TRBJ2-5|TRBV19
CASSIISDQETQYF
TGTGCCAGTAGTATAATCTCAGACCAAGAGACCCAGTACTTC
>-|once|TRBJ1-5|TRBV2
CASSQDRNSNQPQHF
TGTGCCAGCAGTCAGGACAGAAATAGCAATCAGCCCCAGCATTTT
>TRBD1|-|TRBJ1-5|TRBV19
CASSRDREQPQHF
TGTGCCAGTAGTAGGGACAGGGAACAGCCCCAGCATTTT
>-|-|TRBJ2-2|TRBV11-2
CASGTGSDTGELFF
TGTGCCAGCGGCACAGGGTCGGACACCGGGGAGCTGTTTTTT
>-|-|TRBJ2-7|TRBV7-9
CASSLDSGEYEQYF
TGTGCCAGCAGCTTAGACTCAGGGGAATACGAGCAGTACTTC
>TRBD1|-|TRBJ2-2|TRBV7-8
CASSYTPDRALTGELFF
TGTGCCAGCAGCTACACCCCTGACAGGGCCCTCACCGGGGAGCTGTTTTTT
>-|-|TRBJ1-1|TRBV7-2
CASSPMAGNTEAFF
TGTGCCAGCAGCCCGATGGCAGGGAACACTGAAGCTTTCTTT
>TRBD1|-|TRBJ2-7|TRBV30
CAWKDRGRYEQYF
TGTGCCTGGAAAGACAGGGGGCGGTACGAGCAGTACTTC
>TRBD1|once|TRBJ1-5|TRBV19
CASSDLRDRLNQPQHF
TGTGCCAGTAGCGACCTCCGGGACAGGTTAAATCAGCCCCAGCATTTT
>-|-|TRBJ2-2|TRBV30
CAWGLMAGGELFF
TGTGCCTGGGGTCTTATGGCTGGCGGGGAGCTGTTTTTT
>TRBD1|few|TRBJ1-6|TRBV27
CASSLSGTGGNSPLHF
TGTGCCAGCAGTTTATCAGGGACAGGGGGGAATTCACCCCTCCACTTT
>-|-|TRBJ1-5|TRBV7-2
CASSLAGGPNQPQHF
TGTGCCAGCAGCTTAGCCGGGGGGCCCAATCAGCCCCAGCATTTT
>-|-|TRBJ1-1|TRBV5-4
CASSLGQVEAFF
TGTGCCAGCAGCTTGGGGCAGGTGGAAGCTTTCTTT
>TRBD1|-|TRBJ1-2|TRBV5-6
CASSLPGQGVYGYTF
TGTGCCAGCAGCTTACCGGGACAGGGAGTTTATGGCTACACCTTC
>-|-|TRBJ2-3|TRBV5-1
CASSLQRQATDTQYF
TGCGCCAGCAGCTTGCAACGGCAGGCAACAGATACGCAGTATTTT
>-|few|TRBJ1-4|TRBV5-1
CASSLVGGVELFF
TGCGCCAGCAGCCTGGTTGGGGGAGTTGAACTGTTTTTT
>-|few|TRBJ2-5|TRBV5-1
CASSLRLFQPGTQYF
TGCGCCAGCAGCTTGCGCTTGTTCCAACCAGGGACCCAGTACTTC
>-|once|TRBJ1-1|TRBV2
CASSGEVNTEAFF
TGTGCCAGCAGTGGTGAGGTGAACACTGAAGCTTTCTTT
>-|-|TRBJ1-1|TRBV7-9
CASSLDVDTEAFF
TGTGCCAGCAGCTTAGATGTAGACACTGAAGCTTTCTTT
>-|once|TRBJ1-2|TRBV5-6
CATTKAGVIYGYTF
TGTGCCACCACCAAGGCAGGGGTCATCTATGGCTACACCTTC
>TRBD1|-|TRBJ1-2|TRBV25-1
CASSEYGTDIYGYTF
TGTGCCAGCAGTGAATACGGGACAGACATTTATGGCTACACCTTC
>-|few|TRBJ1-1|TRBV5-1
CASSLSGLNTEAFF
TGCGCCAGCAGCTTGTCAGGTTTGAACACTGAAGCTTTCTTT
>TRBD1|once|TRBJ1-4|TRBV6-6
CASSTDRGGEKLFF
TGTGCCAGCAGTACGGACAGGGGCGGTGAAAAACTGTTTTTT
>-|-|TRBJ1-3|TRBV5-8
CASSLTGTRNAIYF
TGTGCCAGCAGCTTGACAGGGACACGTAACGCCATATATTTT
>-|-|TRBJ1-1|TRBV30
CAWSVQGGLTEAFF
TGTGCCTGGAGTGTACAGGGCGGCTTAACTGAAGCTTTCTTT
>TRBD2|once|TRBJ2-3|TRBV6-1
CASSDPFTSGGTDTQYF
TGTGCCAGCAGTGACCCTTTCACTAGCGGGGGCACAGATACGCAGTATTTT
>TRBD1|-|TRBJ2-7|TRBV19
CASGTGGYEQYF
TGTGCCAGTGGGACAGGGGGCTACGAGCAGTACTTC
>-|-|TRBJ1-4|TRBV29-1
CSVEGGRHNEKLFF
TGCAGCGTTGAAGGGGGCAGACATAATGAAAAACTGTTTTTT
>-|-|TRBJ1-2|TRBV18
CASSRNRDPSNYGYTF
TGTGCCAGCTCACGCAATAGGGATCCCTCTAACTATGGCTACACCTTC
>-|few|TRBJ2-2|TRBV6-5
CASSTYTGELFF
TGTGCCAGCTCGACCTACACCGGGGAGCTGTTTTTT
>TRBD1|once|TRBJ2-5|TRBV2
CATATGGRETQYF
TGTGCCACAGCGACAGGGGGCCGGGAGACCCAGTACTTC
>-|-|TRBJ1-6|TRBV2
CASCHTRTGDNSPLHF
TGTGCCAGCTGTCATACCAGGACGGGTGATAATTCACCCCTCCACTTT
>-|few|TRBJ2-5|TRBV18
CASSPVLAVETTGTQYF
TGTGCCAGCTCACCGGTACTAGCAGTGGAAACAACTGGGACCCAGTACTTC
>TRBD1|-|TRBJ2-1|TRBV30
CAWSRQGAPFF
TGTGCCTGGAGTCGACAGGGGGCGCCGTTCTTC
>TRBD1|-|TRBJ2-7|TRBV19
CASSSRTGAHEQYF
TGTGCCAGTAGTTCCCGGACAGGGGCCCACGAGCAGTACTTC
>-|once|TRBJ1-2|TRBV5-1
CASSLSGGEDYGYTF
TGCGCCAGCAGCTTGTCCGGGGGCGAGGACTATGGCTACACCTTC
>TRBD1|-|TRBJ1-1|TRBV29-1
CSALPQGAATEAFF
TGCAGCGCCCTACCCCAGGGGGCCGCCACTGAAGCTTTCTTT
>TRBD1|-|TRBJ2-5|TRBV7-2
CASSSYQGAWETQYF
TGTGCCAGCAGCTCTTACCAGGGGGCCTGGGAGACCCAGTACTTC
>-|-|TRBJ1-3|TRBV30
CAWSVRATGNTIYF
TGTGCCTGGAGTGTAAGGGCAACTGGAAACACCATATATTTT
>-|-|TRBJ1-3|TRBV10-3
CAITGTNGNTIYF
TGTGCCATCACAGGGACAAATGGAAACACCATATATTTT
>-|-|TRBJ1-6|TRBV28
CASSPHRDGYNSPLHF
TGTGCCAGCAGTCCCCACCGAGACGGTTATAATTCACCCCTCCACTTT
>-|-|TRBJ1-2|TRBV23-1
CASSNPCQGRAVYGYTF
TGCGCCAGCAGTAACCCATGCCAGGGAAGGGCCGTCTATGGCTACACCTTC